Following are 18 T cell receptor beta chains from one sample sequenced in a study of prognosis after radiotherapy for stage I lung cancer. From genomic DNA, two-round multiplex PCR was used to amplify TCR beta CDR3. Specific primers for each TRBV and TRBJ gene were what first-round PCR used. MiXCR, applied by TCRdb to the multiplex PCR reads, yields one record per CDR3 protein. The data contain 50,000 or so distinct CDR3 sequences, roughly 36% of them seen just once; the ten biggest clones take up about 8.3%. Specimen: PBMCs, collected before or after stereotactic body radiation therapy (not recorded which). These receptor sequences come from a donor over 45 with non-small cell lung cancer.

This clonotype was seen many times. This chain connects TRBV10-3 to TRBJ1-2, with D perhaps TRBD1 (6 bases). The CDR3 consists of 14 residues. The V end was cut by 2 bases, the J end by 4 bases, with 11 bases between. CDR1 is ENHRY and CDR2 is SYGVKD in the germline V gene. CDR3 sequence: CAISEQGPLYGYTF. CDR3 DNA: TGTGCCATCAGTGAGCAGGGGCCTCTCTATGGCTACACCTTC.

This clonotype was observed many times. The J gene is TRBJ1-1, the V gene TRBV18; 9 bases map to TRBD1. Per germline, CDR1 KGHSH and CDR2 LQKENI. The CDR3 has 16 residues. The V gene end was trimmed by 3 bases and the J gene end by 4 bases; junction bases not matched to a gene: 9. The CDR3 spells CASSPLGTGSGTEAFF. CDR3 DNA: TGTGCCAGCTCACCGCTCGGGACAGGGTCGGGCACTGAAGCTTTCTTT.

The sample holds many counts of this clonotype. The CDR3 loop reads CAGFDPFEGAVGYTF. In DNA form, the CDR3 reads TGTGCCGGGTTCGACCCCTTCGAAGGGGCGGTTGGCTACACCTTC. This chain joins TRBV6-5 and TRBJ1-2; a possible D gene is TRBD1 (5 bases). CDR3 length: 15 residues. V lost 11 bases to trimming and J lost 7 bases, with 26 bases between them. The germline V gene has CDR1 MNHEY and CDR2 SVGAGI.

This clonotype was counted a few times. The chain has TRBV14 and TRBJ2-4; 9 nucleotides match TRBD2. Looked up from germline, CDR1 is SGHDN and CDR2 is FVKESK. J lost 1 base, V lost 1 base, and 2 bases had no gene match. The CDR3 consists of 16 residues. For the CDR3, the DNA is TGTGCCAGCAGCCAAGCCAGCGGGAGGGCCAAAAACATTCAGTACTTC. It codes for CASSQASGRAKNIQYF.

This clonotype was observed once. Being one base from a much bigger clone, this may be a read error. The rearrangement uses TRBV10-3 and TRBJ1-5; 7 bases are a match to TRBD1. This CDR3 is 14 amino acids long. The germline V gene encodes CDR1 ENHRY and CDR2 SYGVKD. CDR3 in amino acids: CAIRGGTENQTQHF. Here the CDR3 DNA reads TGTGCCATCAGAGGGGGCACGGAGAATCAGACCCAGCATTTT.

A single count supports this clonotype. Being one base from a much bigger clone, this may be a read error. The chain carries TRBV20-1 and TRBJ2-5; D is unclear. Per germline, CDR1 DFQATT and CDR2 SNEGSKA (reference sequence). V dropped 5 bases and J dropped 3 bases, with 13 bases sitting between them. The CDR3 spans 13 residues. The CDR3 sequence: CSAETVWEETQYF. In DNA form, the CDR3 reads TGCAGTGCTGAAACAGTGTGGGAAGAGACCCAGTACTTC.

A word on this clonotype: A far bigger clonotype differs at one base, so this is likely a read error. The chain has TRBV11-3 and TRBJ1-1; D gene ambiguous. Germline V CDR1 and CDR2: SGHNT, YENEEA. The CDR3 contains 15 residues. V was trimmed by 1 base and J by 0 bases, leaving 9 bases between them. The CDR3 DNA sequence: TGTGCCAGCAGCTTAGGGGGTCAGGTGAACACTGAAGCTTTCTTT. It is translated as CASSLGGQVNTEAFF.

In this sample, this clonotype turned up many times. The rearrangement uses TRBV6-1 and TRBJ2-2, with 8 bases lining up with TRBD2. The CDR3 runs 15 residues. Trimming took 6 bases from V and 5 from J; bases not matched to a gene: 8. Germline lookup yields CDR1 MNHNS and CDR2 SASEGT. The CDR3 DNA reads TGTGCCAGCAGAAGGGCGGGAGGCAGGACCGGGGAGCTGTTTTTT. It specifies CASRRAGGRTGELFF.

This clonotype came up many times. The gene calls are TRBV6-1 and TRBJ2-7; D is possibly TRBD1 (5 bases). Germline V gene data show CDR1 as MNHNS and CDR2 as SASEGT. V was shortened by 6 bases and J by 0 bases, with 15 bases between the two germline ends. This CDR3 is 15 amino acids long. The CDR3 region has the DNA TGTGCCAGCAGGTCGCTTACAGGCCTCTCCTACGAGCAGTACTTC. Its protein is CASRSLTGLSYEQYF.

This clonotype was detected only a few times. The chain recombines TRBV7-9 with TRBJ2-1; unclear D gene. Germline CDR1 SEHNR, CDR2 FQNEAQ (reference sequence). The CDR3 has 14 residues. V was cut by 3 bases and J by 13 bases, with 19 bases left in between. CDR3 bases: TGTGCCAGCAGCTTTGCCAAGAGTGGGCCGAATCAGTTCTTC. This translates into CASSFAKSGPNQFF.

This clonotype was seen repeatedly, ten times or more. The chain employs TRBV12-5 and TRBJ2-1; the match to TRBD2 covers 12 bases. Looked up from germline, CDR1 is LGHNT and CDR2 is FRNRAP. V lost 8 bases to trimming and J lost 2 bases; unmatched junction nucleotides: 4. The CDR3 sequence is 15 residues long. CDR3 bases: TGTGCTAGTAAAGGACTAGCGGGACCCTACAATGAGCAGTTCTTC. Translated: CASKGLAGPYNEQFF.

This clonotype was observed a handful of times. The rearrangement links TRBV29-1 to TRBJ2-3, with 7 bases matching TRBD2. Looked up from germline, CDR1 is SQVTM and CDR2 is ANQGSEA. The junction had 11 bases not matched to a gene; V was cut back by 6 bases and J by 2 bases. This CDR3 has 15 amino acids. Here the CDR3 DNA reads TGCAGCGTCGCTGGGGACTATTACATCACAGATACGCAGTATTTT. This codes for CSVAGDYYITDTQYF.

In its sample, this clonotype was seen once. The chain carries TRBV7-2 and TRBJ1-1; D not resolved. Per the germline V gene, CDR1 is SGHTA and CDR2 is FQGNSA. This CDR3 spans 15 amino acids. Trimming removed 2 bases from V and 0 bases from J, with 10 bases in between. The CDR3 DNA is TGTGCCAGCAGCTTACCCCAAGGATTGAACACTGAAGCTTTCTTT. Its protein is CASSLPQGLNTEAFF.

In its sample, this clonotype was seen many times. J is TRBJ1-4 and V is TRBV28; D not resolved. The V end was cut by 11 bases, the J end by 1 base, with 11 bases between. Germline V gene data show CDR1 as MDHEN and CDR2 as SYDVKM. This CDR3 is 13 amino acids long. The CDR3 DNA follows: TGTGCCTCGTGTAGGGAAACTAATGAAAAACTGTTTTTT. Protein: CASCRETNEKLFF.

This clonotype showed up just a few times. The genes are TRBV14 and TRBJ1-1, with 7 bases matching TRBD1. Germline lookup yields CDR1 SGHDN and CDR2 FVKESK. CDR3 length: 12 amino acids. J gave up 14 bases and V 4 bases, and 10 bases lay outside the gene matches. CDR3 residues: CASSPSAGTAFF. The CDR3 nucleotides are TGTGCCAGCAGCCCCTCCGCCGGGACAGCATTCTTT. Full variable domain (outside the CDR3, taken from reference TRBV14 and TRBJ1-1): EAGVTQFPSHSVIEKGQTVTLRCDPISGHDNLYWYRRVMGKEIKFLLHFVKESKQDESGMPNNRFLAERTGGTYSTLKVQPAELEDSGVYFCASSPSAGTAFFGQGTRLTVV.

Details on this clonotype: One end of the junction varies from germline; a read error may be responsible. V usage is TRBV30 and J usage is TRBJ2-3; D is perhaps TRBD1 or TRBD2 (5 bases each). From germline, CDR1 is GTSNPN and CDR2 SVGIG (reference sequence). The CDR3 is made up of 16 amino acids. The CDR3 DNA sequence: TGCACCTGGAGTTTTGGTGTTGAGGGAGAGGGGAATACGCAGTATTTT. It codes for CTWSFGVEGEGNTQYF. Full variable domain (outside the CDR3, taken from reference TRBV30 and TRBJ2-3): SQTIHQWPATLVQPVGSPLSLECTVEGTSNPNLYWYRQAAGRGLQLLFYSVGIGQISSEVPQNLSASRPQDRQFILSSKKLLLSDSGFYLCTWSFGVEGEGNTQYFGPGTRLTVL.

This clonotype was observed many times. The chain links TRBV12-3 or TRBV12-4 to TRBJ2-5, with a possible D match to TRBD1 (7 bases). Trimming removed 1 base at V and 4 bases at J, with 10 bases between. The CDR3 sequence is 14 residues long. This CDR3 reads CASSLDRGGETQYF. The CDR3, as DNA: TGTGCCAGCAGTTTAGACAGGGGAGGAGAGACCCAGTACTTC.

This clonotype was counted at least ten times. In DNA, the CDR3 is TGTGCCAGCAGCCAGGGACCTATTCAGTACTTC. Amino acids: CASSQGPIQYF. The chain uses TRBV7-2 and TRBJ2-4, with D perhaps TRBD1 or TRBD2 (5 bases each). Trimming took off 5 bases at V and 10 bases at J, with 9 bases between the two ends. The germline V gene encodes CDR1 SGHTA and CDR2 FQGNSA. The length of the CDR3 is 11 residues.